Listed here are 21 T cell receptor beta chains from one sample, sequenced in a study of tumor-infiltrating lymphocytes in oesophageal squamous cell carcinoma. MiXCR, run by TCRdb on the PCR reads, gives a single entry per CDR3 protein. The sample includes 15,000 to 20,000 distinct CDR3 sequences, 40% to 55% seen only once; the top ten take around 35%. The sequenced sample was normal esophageal tissue next to the tumor. Receptor source: a female donor with esophageal squamous cell carcinoma.

This rearrangement joins TRBV7-2 to TRBJ1-2; no reliable D call. The germline V gene has CDR1 SGHTA and CDR2 FQGNSA. CDR3 length: 12 residues. The V end was cut by 3 bases, the J end by 6 bases, with 8 bases between. CDR3 bases: TGTGCCAGCAGCTTCGGCCAGGATGGCTACACCTTC. Protein: CASSFGQDGYTF.

The chain links TRBV3-1 to TRBJ2-3; D is uncertain. The CDR3 spans 11 residues. CDR1 and CDR2 (germline): LGHDT, YNNKEL (reference sequence). V was clipped by 5 bases and J by 6 bases, with 6 bases between them. This CDR3 reads CASSYGDTQYF. In DNA, the CDR3 is TGTGCCAGCAGCTACGGGGATACGCAGTATTTT.

The rearrangement joins TRBV7-2 to TRBJ1-1, with TRBD1 matching over 8 bases. The J call may be faulty, since TRBJ2-3 better matches the DNA end. This CDR3 region has 14 residues. Germline assignment: CDR1 SGHTA and CDR2 FQGNSA. This chain's CDR3 is CASSVWTGSYEQYF. Here the CDR3 DNA reads TGTGCCAGCAGCGTGTGGACAGGGTCCTACGAGCAGTATTTT.

Relative to its sample, this clonotype is medium-sized (0.01 to 0.1%). The chain carries TRBV7-3 and TRBJ1-1; 10 bases are a match to TRBD1. Per the germline V gene, CDR1 is SGHTA and CDR2 is FQGTGA. V trimming: 5 bases; J trimming: 7 bases; junction bases outside the gene matches: 4. The CDR3 has 13 amino acids. The CDR3 sequence is CASSPTGGSEAFF. For the CDR3, the DNA is TGTGCCAGCAGCCCGACAGGGGGCAGTGAAGCTTTCTTT.

This clonotype was counted many times. Given a much more abundant clone one base away, this may be a read error. The chain couples TRBV24-1 to TRBJ2-1, with D perhaps matching TRBD2 (6 bases). The J call is doubtful: the DNA matches TRBJ2-7 better. This CDR3 contains 16 residues. In germline, CDR1 is KGHDR, CDR2 SFDVKD. The CDR3 DNA reads as TGTGCCACCAGTGAAGTACCGGGACTTTCCTACAATGAGCAGTACTTC. Translated: CATSEVPGLSYNEQYF.

With regard to this clonotype: A junction boundary mismatches the germline segment, possibly from a read error. This chain links TRBV3-1 with TRBJ2-6, with 10 bases matching TRBD2. The J call may be wrong; the DNA end is better matched by TRBJ2-1. The germline gives CDR1 LGHDT, CDR2 YNNKEL (reference sequence). The CDR3 spans 15 residues. In DNA, the CDR3 is TGTGCCAACAGCCAGCTAGCGGGAGATGGCAATGAGCAGTTCTTC. Protein: CANSQLAGDGNEQFF.

A remark on this clonotype: This may stem from a read error, because a much larger clone lies one nucleotide away. The CDR3 coding sequence is TGTGCCAGTAGTATAGTAGCGGGAGGGTCCTACAATGAGCAGTACTTC. It codes for CASSIVAGGSYNEQYF. The V gene is TRBV19, the J gene TRBJ2-1; 11 nucleotides line up with TRBD2. The end of the DNA is better explained by TRBJ2-7, so the J call may be wrong. The CDR3 contains 16 residues. Germline V lookup: CDR1 LNHDA, CDR2 SQIVND (reference sequence).

This clonotype was observed a handful of times. This chain links TRBV7-2 with TRBJ2-4, with D unresolved. CDR1 SGHTA and CDR2 FQGNSA come from the germline V gene. The CDR3 runs to 19 residues. V dropped 5 bases and J dropped 1 base, with 24 bases sitting between them. In DNA, the CDR3 is TGTGCCAGCAGCGCGCGTGGGTCTGCGGTGGTTCCGGCCAAAAACATTCAGTACTTC. Translated, it gives CASSARGSAVVPAKNIQYF.

The table lists this clonotype with a few counts. The rearrangement links TRBV6-1 to TRBJ2-6; 9 bases fit TRBD2. The J call is uncertain, as TRBJ2-7 better fits the DNA end. The CDR3 is made up of 15 amino acids. Germline lookup yields CDR1 MNHNS and CDR2 SASEGT. The CDR3 here is CASKRELAGTYEQYF. CDR3 sequence (DNA): TGTGCCAGCAAGCGGGAGCTAGCGGGGACCTACGAGCAGTACTTC.

V and J are TRBV6-1 and TRBJ2-5; 8 positions agree with TRBD1. The CDR3 loop spans 15 amino acids. The germline V gene has CDR1 MNHNS and CDR2 SASEGT. Losses at the gene ends were 5 bases for V and 4 bases for J; bases not matched to a gene: 9. The CDR3 sequence: CASSSVPGTGETQYF. The DNA for the CDR3 is TGTGCCAGCAGTTCTGTTCCCGGGACAGGAGAGACCCAGTACTTC.

This clonotype was seen at least ten times. This sequence joins TRBV24-1 and TRBJ2-6; D perhaps matches TRBD1 (5 bases). Germline CDR1 is KGHDR and CDR2 is SFDVKD. This CDR3 has 16 residues. Trimming removed 0 bases from V and 1 base from J, with 6 bases in between. The CDR3 is CATSDLRGSGANVLTF. The CDR3, as DNA: TGTGCCACCAGTGATTTGAGGGGTTCTGGGGCCAACGTCCTGACTTTC.

Concerning this clonotype itself: The junction differs from germline at one of its ends, possibly a read error. This chain links TRBV7-7 with TRBJ1-6; no reliable D call. The CDR3 length is 14 residues. Germline V gives CDR1 SSHAT, CDR2 FNYEAQ (reference sequence). The CDR3 here is CASSRDGLADEQYF. The CDR3 nucleotides read TGTGCTAGCAGCCGAGACGGCCTTGCGGACGAGCAGTACTTT.

The V gene is TRBV10-2, the J gene TRBJ2-7, with D possibly called TRBD1 or TRBD2 (5 bases each). Gene TRBJ2-1 matches the end of the DNA better, so the J call may be wrong. Germline lookup yields CDR1 WSHSY and CDR2 SAAADI. This CDR3 spans 16 amino acids. This CDR3 reads CASSDRGRIRNNEQFF. CDR3 in DNA: TGCGCCAGCAGTGACCGGGGACGGATAAGAAACAATGAGCAGTTCTTC.

The sample holds a few counts of this clonotype. The V call is TRBV14, the J call TRBJ2-5, with a weak D call TRBD2 (5 bases). V was shortened by 5 bases and J by 11 bases, with 30 bases between the two germline ends. The CDR3 is made up of 17 amino acids. Germline CDR1 is SGHDN and CDR2 is FVKESK. The CDR3 region has the DNA TGTGCCAGCAGCGACTTGGACGGGAACCCGTCCTACAATGAGCAGTACTTC. Translated: CASSDLDGNPSYNEQYF.

The chain is built from TRBV7-3 and TRBJ2-1; 8 bases are a match to TRBD2. Looked up from germline, CDR1 is SGHTA and CDR2 is FQGTGA. The CDR3 length is 15 residues. V lost 6 bases to trimming and J lost 2 bases; unmatched junction nucleotides: 6. CDR3 loop: CASRLAGSTYNEQFF. Written as DNA, the CDR3 is TGTGCCAGCAGGTTAGCGGGGTCCACCTACAATGAGCAGTTCTTC.

V and J are TRBV11-2 and TRBJ2-5, with D tentatively TRBD2 (5 bases). Trimming shortened V by 1 base and J by 1 base, and 16 bases separated the two germline ends. CDR3 length: 17 residues. CDR1 SGHAT and CDR2 FQNNGV come from the germline V gene. The CDR3 is CASSLVSLRLIQETQYF. CDR3 nucleotide sequence: TGTGCCAGCAGCTTAGTATCCCTGAGACTAATCCAAGAGACCCAGTACTTC.

The gene calls are TRBV7-2 and TRBJ2-5; 7 nucleotides align to TRBD2. The end of the DNA is better explained by TRBJ2-1, so the J call may be wrong. The CDR3 contains 16 residues. CDR1 is SGHTA and CDR2 is FQGNSA in the germline V gene. CDR3 in DNA: TGTGCCAGCAGCACCAGTGCGGCGGGAGTTGGCAATGAGCAGTTCTTC. This encodes CASSTSAAGVGNEQFF.

The chain uses TRBV7-6 and TRBJ2-1; D is ambiguous. CDR3 length equals 13 residues. Germline loops: CDR1 SGHVS, CDR2 FNYEAQ. V was trimmed by 5 bases and J by 8 bases, leaving 13 bases between them. The CDR3 here is CASSPLESDEQFF. The CDR3 DNA is TGTGCCAGCAGCCCCTTGGAGAGCGATGAGCAGTTCTTC.

This clonotype is termed medium-sized. The gene calls are TRBV6-1 and TRBJ1-1; perhaps TRBD1 as D (5 bases). The V and J ends lost 5 bases and 5 bases respectively, with 12 bases between them. Germline V gene data show CDR1 as MNHNS and CDR2 as SASEGT. The CDR3 loop spans 13 amino acids. This CDR3 reads CASSFGGWTEAFF. The DNA for the CDR3 is TGTGCCAGCAGTTTTGGGGGGTGGACTGAAGCTTTCTTT.

This clonotype was seen a handful of times. One end of the junction fails to match germline, which may point to a read error. J is TRBJ2-3 and V is TRBV7-2; D perhaps matches TRBD2 (5 bases). The CDR3 is made up of 12 amino acids. Per the germline V gene, CDR1 is SGHTA and CDR2 is FQGNSA. CDR3 coding DNA: TGTGCCAGCAGCTTAGGCGACTGGCAGCGGTACTTC. It yields the protein CASSLGDWQRYF.

The chain combines TRBV7-3 with TRBJ2-3; 7 nucleotides line up with TRBD1. Germline V CDR1 and CDR2: SGHTA, FQGTGA. The J segment lost 0 bases and the V segment lost 2 bases, leaving 5 bases of the junction unmatched. The CDR3 covers 16 residues. CDR3 sequence (DNA): TGTGCCAGCAGCTTATTAGGGGGCGAAAGCACAGATACGCAGTATTTT. Its protein is CASSLLGGESTDTQYF. The full variable domain, with the rest looked up from reference TRBV7-3 and TRBJ2-3, is GAGVSQTPSNKVTEKGKYVELRCDPISGHTALYWYRQSLGQGPEFLIYFQGTGAADDSGLPNDRFFAVRPEGSVSTLKIQRTERGDSAVYLCASSLLGGESTDTQYFGPGTRLTVL.